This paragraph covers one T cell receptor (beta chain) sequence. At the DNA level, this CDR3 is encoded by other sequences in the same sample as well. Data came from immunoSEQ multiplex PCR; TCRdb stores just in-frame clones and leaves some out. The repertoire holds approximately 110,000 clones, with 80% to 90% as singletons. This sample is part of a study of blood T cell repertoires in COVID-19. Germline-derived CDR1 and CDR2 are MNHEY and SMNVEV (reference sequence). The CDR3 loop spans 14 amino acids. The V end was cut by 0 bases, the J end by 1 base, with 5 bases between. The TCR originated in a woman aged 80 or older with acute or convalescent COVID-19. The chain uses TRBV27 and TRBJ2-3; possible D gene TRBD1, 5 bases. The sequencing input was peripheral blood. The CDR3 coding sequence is TGTGCCAGCAGTTTATCAGGGGGCACAGATACGCAGTATTTT. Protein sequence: CASSLSGGTDTQYF.